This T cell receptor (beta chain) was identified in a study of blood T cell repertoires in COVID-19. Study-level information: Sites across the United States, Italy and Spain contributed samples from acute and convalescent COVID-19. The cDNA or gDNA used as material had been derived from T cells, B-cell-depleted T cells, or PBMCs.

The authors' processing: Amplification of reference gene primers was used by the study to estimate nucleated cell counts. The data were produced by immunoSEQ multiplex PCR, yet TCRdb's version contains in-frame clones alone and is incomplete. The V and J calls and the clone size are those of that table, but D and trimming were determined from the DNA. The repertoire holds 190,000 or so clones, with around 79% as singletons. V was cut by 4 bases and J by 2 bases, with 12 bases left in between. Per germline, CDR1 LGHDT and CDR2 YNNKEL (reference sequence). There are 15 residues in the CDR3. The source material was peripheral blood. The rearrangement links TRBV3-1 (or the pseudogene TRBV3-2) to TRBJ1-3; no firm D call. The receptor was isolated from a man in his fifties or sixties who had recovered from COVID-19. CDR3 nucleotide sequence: TGTGCCAGCAGCCCGGGAGTTCCCCCTGGAAACACCATATATTTT. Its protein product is CASSPGVPPGNTIYF.